The 30 T cell receptor beta chains below were found in one sample sequenced in a study of response to subunit inactivated influenza vaccine. Each CDR3 protein gets one entry after TCRdb re-called the RT-PCR reads with MiXCR. The repertoire holds some 540,000 distinct CDR3 sequences, with roughly 23% as singletons. These sequences were also reported in another study, on T cells expressing NK-cell markers. This second report adds: Production of TCR beta cDNA relied on 5'RACE template switching with UMIs.

The source was CD4+ T cells sorted from PBMCs, collected about 13 days after vaccination. The receptors here all came from a middle-aged man who received an inactivated influenza vaccine.

This clonotype was detected only once. The chain employs TRBV12-5 and TRBJ1-1, with no clear D. Germline V lookup: CDR1 LGHNT, CDR2 FRNRAP. Trimming cost V 1 base and J 1 base, with 7 bases left between them. CDR3 size: 14 residues. The DNA for the CDR3 is TGTGCTAGTGGTTTGGGAGGAGGGAACACTGAAGCTTTCTTT. Its protein product is CASGLGGGNTEAFF.

This clonotype was recorded a few times. V gene TRBV5-1 combines with J gene TRBJ2-2, with 8 bases matching TRBD2. This CDR3 is 16 amino acids long. Germline-derived CDR1 and CDR2 are SGHRS and YFSETQ. J was trimmed by 0 bases and V by 6 bases; bases with no gene match: 7. The CDR3 here is CASKEGSGTNTGELFF. The CDR3, as DNA: TGCGCCAGCAAGGAGGGTAGCGGGACGAACACCGGGGAGCTGTTTTTT.

This chain connects TRBV7-2 to TRBJ2-5, with D tentatively TRBD2 (6 bases). Germline lookup yields CDR1 SGHTA and CDR2 FQGNSA. Deletions cut 8 bases from V and 2 bases from J, with 18 bases between. CDR3 length: 15 residues. CDR3 nucleotides: TGTGCCAGCTTACGAGAAGCGGGTGGGCAAGAGACCCAGTACTTC. Residues: CASLREAGGQETQYF.

This clonotype was counted a few times. This rearrangement joins TRBV6-1 to TRBJ2-3; 9 bases are a match to TRBD2. The CDR3 has 15 amino acids. Germline values: CDR1 MNHNS, CDR2 SASEGT. The V and J ends lost 8 bases and 6 bases, in that order; junction bases with no gene match: 12. CDR3 nucleotide sequence: TGTGCCAGCGGTGCACTAGCGGGCGAGTGGGATACGCAGTATTTT. Protein product: CASGALAGEWDTQYF.

V usage is TRBV5-1 and J usage is TRBJ1-5; 7 bases fit TRBD1. Losses at the gene ends were 4 bases for V and 0 bases for J; bases not matched to a gene: 4. Germline V gene sequence: CDR1 SGHRS, CDR2 YFSETQ. The CDR3 totals 15 residues. The CDR3 loop reads CASSEQGNSNQPQHF. The CDR3 DNA reads TGCGCCAGCAGCGAACAGGGGAATAGCAATCAGCCCCAGCATTTT.

This clonotype was seen more than once but under ten times. This chain uses TRBV5-5 with TRBJ2-3; D is possibly TRBD1 (6 bases). Germline V CDR1 and CDR2: SGHKS, YYEKEE (reference sequence). Trimming took 0 bases from V and 1 from J, leaving 12 bases between them. The CDR3 consists of 16 residues. The CDR3 reads CASSLAWGHGTDTQYF. The CDR3 coding sequence is TGTGCCAGCAGCTTGGCCTGGGGACATGGCACAGATACGCAGTATTTT. Full variable domain (rest looked up from reference TRBV5-5 and TRBJ2-3): DAGVTQSPTHLIKTRGQQVTLRCSPISGHKSVSWYQQVLGQGPQFIFQYYEKEERGRGNFPDRFSARQFPNYSSELNVNALLLGDSALYLCASSLAWGHGTDTQYFGPGTRLTVL.

The gene calls are TRBV7-2 and TRBJ2-7; D is uncertain. Germline V gene data show CDR1 as SGHTA and CDR2 as FQGNSA. The CDR3 covers 13 residues. The V and J ends lost 5 bases and 6 bases respectively, with 14 bases between them. CDR3 sequence: CASSRFRIGEQYF. The CDR3, as DNA: TGTGCCAGCAGCCGTTTCAGAATCGGCGAGCAGTACTTC.

The chain couples TRBV15 to TRBJ2-1, with D tentatively TRBD1 or TRBD2 (5 bases each). Germline lookup yields CDR1 LNHNV and CDR2 YYDKDF (reference sequence). The CDR3 consists of 16 residues. Trimming took 6 bases from V and 4 from J, leaving 19 bases between them. DNA for the CDR3: TGTGCCACCAGGCGGCCCGGGACCACAATTTACAATGAGCAGTTCTTC. It specifies CATRRPGTTIYNEQFF.

There are a few counts of this clonotype. The chain links TRBV6-5 to TRBJ2-3, with D possibly being TRBD2 (5 bases). CDR1 and CDR2 from the germline V gene are MNHEY and SVGAGI. This CDR3 region has 14 residues. Deletions cut 2 bases from V and 6 bases from J, with 12 bases between. CDR3: CASSYGAGSDTQYF. Here the CDR3 DNA reads TGTGCCAGCAGTTACGGTGCTGGGAGTGATACGCAGTATTTT.

The chain combines TRBV20-1 with TRBJ1-1; the D gene is possibly TRBD1 (6 bases). This CDR3 region has 15 residues. V gave up 0 bases and J gave up 13 bases, with 24 bases separating them. Germline CDR1 DFQATT, CDR2 SNEGSKA (reference sequence). The CDR3 sequence is CSARDPLSGHRVHFF. The CDR3 coding sequence is TGCAGTGCTAGAGACCCACTTTCGGGACACCGAGTCCATTTCTTT.

The table lists this clonotype with a count of one. V usage is TRBV20-1 and J usage is TRBJ2-3; 13 bases are shared with TRBD2. In germline, CDR1 is DFQATT, CDR2 SNEGSKA (reference sequence). There are 14 residues in the CDR3. V gave up 6 bases and J gave up 4 bases; unmatched junction bases: 4. CDR3 bases: TGCAGTGCAAAACTAGCGGGGGGGCCAGATACGCAGTATTTT. It specifies CSAKLAGGPDTQYF.

The chain uses TRBV11-2 and TRBJ2-7; 8 nucleotides line up with TRBD1. After removal of 5 bases from V and 5 bases from J, the junction contained 11 bases not matched to a gene. The V gene's germline CDR1 is SGHAT and CDR2 FQNNGV. This CDR3 comprises 15 residues. In DNA, the CDR3 is TGTGCCAGCAGCACTATGACAGGGGTAGTTGACGAGCAGTACTTC. This encodes CASSTMTGVVDEQYF.

V usage is TRBV10-3 and J usage is TRBJ1-4; D uncertain. The CDR3 sequence is 15 residues long. The germline V gene has CDR1 ENHRY and CDR2 SYGVKD. With 3 bases removed from V and 4 bases from J, the gap between germline ends came to 12 bases. CDR3 in DNA: TGTGCCATCAGTGAAGGCTGGCAGCTTAATGAAAAACTGTTTTTT. It codes for CAISEGWQLNEKLFF.

The V gene is TRBV6-2 or TRBV6-3, the J gene TRBJ2-1; no clear D. Germline V lookup: CDR1 MNHEY, CDR2 SVGEGT. V was trimmed by 6 bases and J by 4 bases, leaving 16 bases between them. The CDR3 extends over 15 amino acids. CDR3 in amino acids: CASSLDRRAYNEQFF. CDR3 DNA sequence: TGTGCCAGCAGCCTTGACCGGCGCGCATACAATGAGCAGTTCTTC.

This sequence joins TRBV7-2 and TRBJ2-1, with a tentative D call TRBD1 (8 bases). V lost 5 bases and J lost 12, with 23 bases in between. The CDR3 runs to 15 residues. Per germline, CDR1 SGHTA and CDR2 FQGNSA. CDR3 region: CASSPTYRGGRMQFF. The CDR3 DNA sequence: TGTGCCAGCAGCCCAACGTACAGGGGGGGGAGGATGCAGTTCTTC.

The rearrangement uses TRBV7-2 and TRBJ2-2; no clear D gene. Germline loops: CDR1 SGHTA, CDR2 FQGNSA. The CDR3 consists of 14 residues. Trimming shortened V by 1 base and J by 3 bases, and 6 bases separated the two germline ends. The CDR3 reads CASSLVRHTGELFF. The CDR3 nucleotides read TGTGCCAGCAGCTTAGTCAGGCACACCGGGGAGCTGTTTTTT.

The genes are TRBV20-1 and TRBJ1-3; 7 bases agree with TRBD1. In germline, CDR1 is DFQATT, CDR2 SNEGSKA (reference sequence). J gave up 1 base and V 3 bases, and 12 bases lay outside the gene matches. There are 17 residues in the CDR3. CDR3 amino acids: CSASPFDRAASGNTIYF. In DNA, the CDR3 is TGCAGTGCTAGCCCGTTCGACAGGGCCGCGTCTGGAAACACCATATATTTT.

The genes are TRBV29-1 and TRBJ2-1; a possible D gene is TRBD1 (5 bases). CDR1 and CDR2 (germline): SQVTM, ANQGSEA. CDR3 length: 13 residues. V lost 6 bases and J lost 8, with 17 bases in between. CDR3 residues: CSVEKNRFDEQFF. The DNA for the CDR3 is TGCAGCGTAGAAAAAAACAGGTTCGATGAGCAGTTCTTC.

The chain has TRBV15 and TRBJ2-7; D gene unclear. The CDR3 extends over 15 amino acids. Germline CDR1 is LNHNV and CDR2 is YYDKDF (reference sequence). Trimming removed 1 base at V and 5 bases at J, with 15 bases between. For the CDR3, the DNA is TGTGCCACCAGCAGAGGCCCGGGTGTCGGCGACGAGCAGTACTTC. Translated, it gives CATSRGPGVGDEQYF.

The sample holds many counts of this clonotype. V and J are TRBV7-9 and TRBJ2-1; 10 bases map to TRBD1. V was pared by 2 bases and J by 8 bases, with 6 bases of the junction left unmatched. From germline, CDR1 is SEHNR and CDR2 FQNEAQ (reference sequence). The CDR3 contains 15 residues. The CDR3 loop reads CASSLSVTGGYEQFF. The DNA of the CDR3 is TGTGCCAGCAGCTTATCAGTGACAGGGGGCTATGAGCAGTTCTTC.

This clonotype has ten or more counts. V usage is TRBV20-1 and J usage is TRBJ2-3; D possibly corresponds to TRBD2 (5 bases). Germline CDR1 is DFQATT and CDR2 is SNEGSKA (reference sequence). The CDR3 is made up of 15 amino acids. V lost 1 base to trimming and J lost 0 bases, with 11 bases between them. This CDR3 reads CSARARADSTDTQYF. The CDR3, as DNA: TGCAGTGCTAGAGCGAGAGCGGATAGCACAGATACGCAGTATTTT.

This clonotype was observed a few times. The chain has TRBV4-2 and TRBJ2-5, with TRBD2 as a possible D gene (6 bases). CDR3 size: 14 residues. Trimming left V 0 bases short and J 3 bases short, with 8 bases between. CDR1 and CDR2 (germline): LGHNA, YNFKEQ. CDR3: CASSQDPSEETQYF. CDR3 DNA: TGTGCCAGCAGCCAAGATCCTAGCGAAGAGACCCAGTACTTC.

This clonotype was observed a handful of times. The chain is built from TRBV6-2 or TRBV6-3 and TRBJ2-3, with D possibly called TRBD1 or TRBD2 (7 bases each). Germline V CDR1 and CDR2: MNHEY, SVGEGT. The CDR3 extends over 15 amino acids. The V and J ends lost 6 bases and 6 bases respectively, with 19 bases between them. CDR3 loop: CASRGGGQSLDTQYF. The CDR3 region has the DNA TGTGCCAGCAGGGGAGGGGGACAGAGTCTGGATACGCAGTATTTT.

There are a few counts of this clonotype. The chain employs TRBV11-3 and TRBJ2-7; 9 positions match TRBD1. Germline loops: CDR1 SGHNT, CDR2 YENEEA. Germline trimming cut 5 bases from V and 2 bases from J; bases unmatched to any gene: 7. The CDR3 is made up of 15 amino acids. CDR3 coding DNA: TGTGCCAGCAGCCAATCCGGGACAGGGACCTACGAGCAGTACTTC. This gives the protein CASSQSGTGTYEQYF.

The chain joins TRBV6-5 to TRBJ1-2; D is uncertain. Per germline, CDR1 MNHEY and CDR2 SVGAGI. Deletions cut 1 base from V and 5 bases from J, with 17 bases between. The CDR3 runs to 16 residues. CDR3 sequence (DNA): TGTGCCAGCAGTTACTTGCTACGCTTAAATGGATATGGCTACACCTTC. The encoded protein is CASSYLLRLNGYGYTF.

V gene TRBV7-9 combines with J gene TRBJ1-4; D ambiguous. CDR1 and CDR2 (germline): SEHNR, FQNEAQ (reference sequence). V gave up 5 bases and J gave up 4 bases, with 11 bases separating them. The CDR3 consists of 14 residues. The chain's CDR3 is CASSLDGGNEKLFF. DNA for the CDR3: TGTGCCAGCAGCCTCGACGGAGGTAATGAAAAACTGTTTTTT.

This chain connects TRBV5-1 to TRBJ2-7; D not resolved. V was pared by 2 bases and J by 5 bases, with 11 bases between. The CDR3 has 13 residues. CDR1 is SGHRS and CDR2 is YFSETQ in the germline V gene. CDR3 nucleotide sequence: TGCGCCAGCAGCTTCGAGGCTCTCGACGAGCAGTACTTC. Protein sequence: CASSFEALDEQYF.

The chain links TRBV20-1 to TRBJ2-3; maybe TRBD2 (6 bases). The CDR3 has 15 residues. The V gene's germline CDR1 is DFQATT and CDR2 SNEGSKA (reference sequence). Trimming shortened V by 6 bases and J by 1 base, and 17 bases separated the two germline ends. CDR3 amino acids: CSARNSGGGTDTQYF. The DNA for the CDR3 is TGCAGTGCGAGAAATAGCGGAGGGGGCACAGATACGCAGTATTTT.

This clonotype was recorded at least ten times. The V call is TRBV7-2, the J call TRBJ2-1; possibly TRBD1 for D (6 bases). Germline CDR1 SGHTA, CDR2 FQGNSA. The CDR3 is made up of 14 amino acids. V lost 5 bases and J lost 11, with 19 bases in between. The CDR3 DNA reads TGTGCCAGCAGCACAGGGTGGGGCCGGGTAAAGCAGTTCTTC. Its protein product is CASSTGWGRVKQFF.

CDR3 residues: CASSPSWGESYEQYF. The CDR3 region has the DNA TGTGCCAGCAGCCCCTCTTGGGGGGAATCCTACGAGCAGTACTTC. V usage is TRBV4-2 and J usage is TRBJ2-7, with D possibly TRBD2 on 6 matching bases. Germline values: CDR1 LGHNA, CDR2 YNFKEQ. This CDR3 spans 15 amino acids. V was pared by 4 bases and J by 1 base, with 14 bases between.